These 7 T cell receptor beta chains share one sample of origin, sequenced in a study of CD8+ T cells in alopecia areata. This sample's treatment: oral pan-JAK inhibitor, 5-10 mg twice daily. The authors extracted RNA and reverse transcribed it into cDNA as the sequencing template. The repertoire was sequenced with immunoSEQ multiplex PCR; TCRdb's copy has only in-frame clones and lacks some. The sample lists about 160,000 clones, just over 65% occurring once. The sample was CD4+ T cells sorted from blood, taken at week 4, from a patient treated with tofacitinib. The receptors were sampled from a human donor with alopecia areata.

Notes on this clone: This sample also contains other DNA sequences that code for the same CDR3. This chain joins TRBV30 and TRBJ2-7; D call uncertain. Trimming stripped 2 bases from V and 1 base from J, with 3 bases between. The germline CDR1 and CDR2 sequences are GTSNPN and SVGIG (reference sequence). The CDR3 contains 11 residues. The CDR3 DNA follows: TGTGCCTGGAGTACGTCCTACGAGCAGTACTTC. It yields the protein CAWSTSYEQYF.

V usage is TRBV6-5 and J usage is TRBJ1-6, with D unresolved. Germline assignment: CDR1 MNHEY and CDR2 SVGAGI. The CDR3 loop spans 11 amino acids. Trimming took off 4 bases at V and 16 bases at J, with 11 bases between the two ends. The CDR3 DNA follows: TGTGCCAGCAGTTCCACGAGGAAGCTCCACTTT. It translates to CASSSTRKLHF.

The rearrangement links TRBV2 to TRBJ2-7; D is undetermined. Germline CDR1 reads SNHLY; CDR2 reads FYNNEI. Trimming pared 7 bases from V and 2 bases from J, leaving 9 bases between. CDR3 length equals 12 residues. The CDR3 DNA reads TGTGCCAGCAAAACGGATACCTACGAGCAGTACTTC. It codes for CASKTDTYEQYF. Drawing the rest from reference TRBV2 and TRBJ2-7, the complete variable domain is EPEVTQTPSHQVTQMGQEVILRCVPISNHLYFYWYRQILGQKVEFLVSFYNNEISEKSEIFDDQFSVERPDGSNFTLKIRSTKLEDSAMYFCASKTDTYEQYFGPGTRLTVT.

This clone came up once. V usage is TRBV6-5 and J usage is TRBJ2-5; 9 bases are a match to TRBD2. From germline, CDR1 is MNHEY and CDR2 SVGAGI. J was trimmed by 4 bases and V by 6 bases; bases with no gene match: 9. This CDR3 contains 15 residues. The CDR3 loop is CASSLAGSPPETQYF. The CDR3 bases are TGTGCCAGCAGCCTAGCGGGGTCCCCTCCAGAGACCCAGTACTTC.

The DNA for the CDR3 is TGCAGTGCTAAGAAAGGGCACGAGCAGTACTTC. This sequence encodes CSAKKGHEQYF. J is TRBJ2-7 and V is TRBV20-1; no definite D call. There are 11 residues in the CDR3. Trimming took 4 bases from V and 5 from J, leaving 9 bases between them. Germline lookup yields CDR1 DFQATT and CDR2 SNEGSKA (reference sequence).

The chain combines TRBV29-1 with TRBJ1-2; possibly TRBD1 for D (6 bases). V lost 1 base and J 1 base, leaving 10 bases between the germline ends. This CDR3 has 14 residues. CDR1 and CDR2 from the germline V gene are SQVTM and ANQGSEA. The CDR3 protein is CSVEGTAFNYGYTF. The CDR3 DNA follows: TGCAGCGTTGAAGGGACAGCGTTTAACTATGGCTACACCTTC.

This clone was seen a handful of times. The chain uses TRBV29-1 and TRBJ2-5; a possible D gene is TRBD1 (5 bases). The germline V gene encodes CDR1 SQVTM and CDR2 ANQGSEA. The ends were cut back, 4 bases at V and 2 bases at J, with 11 bases in the middle. CDR3 size: 13 residues. The CDR3 bases are TGCAGCGTTGGGGGCAGACTTCAAGAGACCCAGTACTTC. It codes for CSVGGRLQETQYF.